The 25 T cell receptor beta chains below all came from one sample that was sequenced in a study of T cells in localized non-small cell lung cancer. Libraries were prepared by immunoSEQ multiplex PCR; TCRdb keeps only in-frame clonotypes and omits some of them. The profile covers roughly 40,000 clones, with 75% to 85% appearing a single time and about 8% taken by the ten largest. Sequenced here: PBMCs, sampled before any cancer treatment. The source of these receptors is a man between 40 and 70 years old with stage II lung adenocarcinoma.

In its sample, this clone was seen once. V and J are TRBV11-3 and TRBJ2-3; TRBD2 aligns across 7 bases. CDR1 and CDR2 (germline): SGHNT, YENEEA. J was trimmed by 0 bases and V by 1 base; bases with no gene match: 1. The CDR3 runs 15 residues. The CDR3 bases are TGTGCCAGCAGCTTAGCGCGGGAGAGCACAGATACGCAGTATTTT. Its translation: CASSLARESTDTQYF.

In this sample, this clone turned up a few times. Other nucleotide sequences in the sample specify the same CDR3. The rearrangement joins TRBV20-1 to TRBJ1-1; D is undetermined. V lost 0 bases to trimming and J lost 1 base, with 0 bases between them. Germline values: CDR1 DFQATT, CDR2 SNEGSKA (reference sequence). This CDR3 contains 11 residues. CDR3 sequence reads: CSARENTEAFF. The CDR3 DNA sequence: TGCAGTGCTAGAGAGAACACTGAAGCTTTCTTT.

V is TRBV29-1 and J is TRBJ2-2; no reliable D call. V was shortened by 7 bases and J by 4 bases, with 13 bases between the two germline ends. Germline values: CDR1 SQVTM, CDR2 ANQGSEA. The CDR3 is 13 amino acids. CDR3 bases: TGCAGCGCACTCCCTGAGGTCACCGGGGAGCTGTTTTTT. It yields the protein CSALPEVTGELFF.

CDR3 region: CASSPRRGTGQETQYF. As DNA, the CDR3 is TGTGCCAGCAGCCCCCGCCGCGGGACAGGCCAAGAGACCCAGTACTTC. The chain joins TRBV5-8 to TRBJ2-5; TRBD1 agrees at 8 bases. Germline trimming cut 4 bases from V and 1 base from J; bases unmatched to any gene: 9. Germline V gene sequence: CDR1 SGHTS, CDR2 YDEGEE. The CDR3 runs to 16 residues.

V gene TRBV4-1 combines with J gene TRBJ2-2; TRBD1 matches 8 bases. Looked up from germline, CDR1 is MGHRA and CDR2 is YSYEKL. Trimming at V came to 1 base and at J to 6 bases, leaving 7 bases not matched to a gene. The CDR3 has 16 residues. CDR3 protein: CASSQAGQGVPGELFF. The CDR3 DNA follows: TGCGCCAGCAGCCAAGCAGGACAGGGCGTCCCCGGGGAGCTGTTTTTT.

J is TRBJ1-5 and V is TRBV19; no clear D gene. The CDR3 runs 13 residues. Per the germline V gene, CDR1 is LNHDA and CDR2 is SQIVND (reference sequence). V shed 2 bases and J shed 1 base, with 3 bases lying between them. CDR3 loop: CASSIQSNQPQHF. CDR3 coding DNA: TGTGCCAGTAGTATACAGAGCAATCAGCCCCAGCATTTT.

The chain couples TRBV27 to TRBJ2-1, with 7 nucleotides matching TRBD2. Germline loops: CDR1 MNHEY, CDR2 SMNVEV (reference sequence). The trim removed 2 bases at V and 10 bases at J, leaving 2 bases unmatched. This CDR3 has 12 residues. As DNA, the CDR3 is TGTGCCAGCAGTTTACTGGGGGGGGAGCAGTTCTTC. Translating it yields CASSLLGGEQFF.

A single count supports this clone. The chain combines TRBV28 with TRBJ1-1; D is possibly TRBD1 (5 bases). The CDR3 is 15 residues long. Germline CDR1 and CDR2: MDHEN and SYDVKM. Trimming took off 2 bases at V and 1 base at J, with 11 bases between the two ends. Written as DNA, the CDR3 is TGTGCCAGCAGTTTAGATCCAGGGCCGAACACTGAAGCTTTCTTT. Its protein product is CASSLDPGPNTEAFF. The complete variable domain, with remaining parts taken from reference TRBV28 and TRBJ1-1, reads DVKVTQSSRYLVKRTGEKVFLECVQDMDHENMFWYRQDPGLGLRLIYFSYDVKMKEKGDIPEGYSVSREKKERFSLILESASTNQTSMYLCASSLDPGPNTEAFFGQGTRLTVV.

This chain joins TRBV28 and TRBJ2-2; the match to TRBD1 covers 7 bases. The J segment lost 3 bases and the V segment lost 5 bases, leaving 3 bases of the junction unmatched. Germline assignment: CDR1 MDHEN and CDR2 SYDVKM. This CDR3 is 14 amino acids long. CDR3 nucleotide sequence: TGTGCCAGCAGTCCGGGACAGCACACCGGGGAGCTGTTTTTT. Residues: CASSPGQHTGELFF.

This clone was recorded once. The CDR3 DNA reads TGTGCCAGTAGTATAGACTCAAGAAGCGGGTTCGAGCAGTACTTC. Residues: CASSIDSRSGFEQYF. The J gene is TRBJ2-7, the V gene TRBV19, with D tentatively TRBD2 (6 bases). Trimming removed 0 bases at V and 6 bases at J, with 15 bases between. CDR1 and CDR2 from the germline V gene are LNHDA and SQIVND (reference sequence). The CDR3 consists of 15 residues. Filled out from reference TRBV19 and TRBJ2-7, the complete variable domain reads DGGITQSPKYLFRKEGQNVTLSCEQNLNHDAMYWYRQDPGQGLRLIYYSQIVNDFQKGDIAEGYSVSREKKESFPLTVTSAQKNPTAFYLCASSIDSRSGFEQYFGPGTRLTVT.

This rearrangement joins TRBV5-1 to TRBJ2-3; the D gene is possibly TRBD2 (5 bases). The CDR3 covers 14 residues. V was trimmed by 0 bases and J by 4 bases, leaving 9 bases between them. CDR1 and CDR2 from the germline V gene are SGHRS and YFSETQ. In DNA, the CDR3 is TGCGCCAGCAGCTTGGGGGCTAGCCCAGATACGCAGTATTTT. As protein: CASSLGASPDTQYF.

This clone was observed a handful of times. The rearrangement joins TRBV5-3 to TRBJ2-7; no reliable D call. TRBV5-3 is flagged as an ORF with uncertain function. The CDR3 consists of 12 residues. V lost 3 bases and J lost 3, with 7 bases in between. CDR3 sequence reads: CARSSQCYEQYF. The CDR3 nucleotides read TGTGCCAGAAGCTCACAGTGCTACGAGCAGTACTTC.

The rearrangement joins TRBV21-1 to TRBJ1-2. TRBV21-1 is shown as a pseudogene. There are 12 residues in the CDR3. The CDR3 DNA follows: TGTGCCAGCAGCATCTTGAAAGGACGCGGCACCTTC. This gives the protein CASSILKGRGTF.

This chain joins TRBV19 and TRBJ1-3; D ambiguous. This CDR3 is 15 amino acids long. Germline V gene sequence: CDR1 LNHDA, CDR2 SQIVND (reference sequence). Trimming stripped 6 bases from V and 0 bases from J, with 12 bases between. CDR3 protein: CASRSKTNSGNTIYF. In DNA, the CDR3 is TGTGCCAGTAGAAGCAAGACCAACTCTGGAAACACCATATATTTT.

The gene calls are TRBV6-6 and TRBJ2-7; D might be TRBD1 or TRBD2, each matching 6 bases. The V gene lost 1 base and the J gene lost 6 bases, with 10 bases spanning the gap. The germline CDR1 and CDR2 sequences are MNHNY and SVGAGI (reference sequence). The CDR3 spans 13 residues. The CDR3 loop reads CASSYFEGGEQYF. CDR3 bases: TGTGCCAGCAGTTACTTCGAGGGGGGCGAGCAGTACTTC.

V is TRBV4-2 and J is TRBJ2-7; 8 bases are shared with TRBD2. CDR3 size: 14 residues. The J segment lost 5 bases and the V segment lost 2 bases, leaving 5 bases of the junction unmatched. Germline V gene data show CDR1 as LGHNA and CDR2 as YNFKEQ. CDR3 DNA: TGTGCCAGCAGCCAACTAGCGGGTAAGAACGAGCAGTACTTC. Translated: CASSQLAGKNEQYF.

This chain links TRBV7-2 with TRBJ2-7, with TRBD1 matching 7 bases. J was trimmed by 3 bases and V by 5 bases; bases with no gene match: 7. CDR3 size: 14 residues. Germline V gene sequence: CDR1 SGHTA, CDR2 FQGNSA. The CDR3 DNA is TGTGCCAGCAGCCTCCGGGACAGAGTCTACGAGCAGTACTTC. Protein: CASSLRDRVYEQYF.

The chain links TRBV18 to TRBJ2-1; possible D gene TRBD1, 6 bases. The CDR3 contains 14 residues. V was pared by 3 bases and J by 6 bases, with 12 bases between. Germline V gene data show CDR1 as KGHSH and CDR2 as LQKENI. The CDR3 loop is CASSPTGPSNEQFF. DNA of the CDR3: TGTGCCAGCTCACCTACAGGGCCTTCCAATGAGCAGTTCTTC.

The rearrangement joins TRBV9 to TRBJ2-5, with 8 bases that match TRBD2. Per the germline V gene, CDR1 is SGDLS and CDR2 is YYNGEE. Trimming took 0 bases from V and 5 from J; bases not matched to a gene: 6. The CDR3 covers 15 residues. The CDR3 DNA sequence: TGTGCCAGCAGCGTAGAGGGCGGGAGGACGGAGACCCAGTACTTC. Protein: CASSVEGGRTETQYF.

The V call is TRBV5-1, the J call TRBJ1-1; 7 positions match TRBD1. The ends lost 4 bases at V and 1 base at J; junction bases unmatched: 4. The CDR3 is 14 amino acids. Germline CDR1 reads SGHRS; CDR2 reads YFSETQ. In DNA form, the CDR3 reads TGCGCCAGCAGCCTACGGACAGGGAACACTGAAGCTTTCTTT. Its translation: CASSLRTGNTEAFF.

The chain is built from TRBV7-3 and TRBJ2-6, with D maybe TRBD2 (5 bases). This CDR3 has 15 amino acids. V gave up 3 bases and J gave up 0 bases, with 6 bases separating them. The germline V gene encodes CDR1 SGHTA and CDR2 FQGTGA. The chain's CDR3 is CASSFGSSGANVLTF. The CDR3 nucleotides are TGTGCCAGCAGCTTTGGGAGCTCTGGGGCCAACGTCCTGACTTTC.

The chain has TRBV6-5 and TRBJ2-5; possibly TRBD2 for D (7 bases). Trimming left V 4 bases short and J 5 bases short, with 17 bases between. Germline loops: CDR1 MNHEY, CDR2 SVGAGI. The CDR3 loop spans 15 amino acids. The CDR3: CASSSWEGGQETQYF. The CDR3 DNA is TGTGCCAGCAGTTCCTGGGAGGGGGGGCAGGAGACCCAGTACTTC.

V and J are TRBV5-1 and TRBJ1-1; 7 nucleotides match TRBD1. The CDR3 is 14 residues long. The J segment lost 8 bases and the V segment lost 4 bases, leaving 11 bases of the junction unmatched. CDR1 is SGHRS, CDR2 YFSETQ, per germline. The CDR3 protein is CASSQTIPGGEAFF. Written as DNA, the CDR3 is TGCGCCAGCAGCCAAACCATACCAGGGGGGGAAGCTTTCTTT.

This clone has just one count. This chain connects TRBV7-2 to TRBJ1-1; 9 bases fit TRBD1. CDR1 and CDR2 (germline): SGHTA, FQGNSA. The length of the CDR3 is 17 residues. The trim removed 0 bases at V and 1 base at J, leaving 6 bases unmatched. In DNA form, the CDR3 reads TGTGCCAGCAGCTTAGCCCCACAGGGGGCTTGGAACACTGAAGCTTTCTTT. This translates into CASSLAPQGAWNTEAFF.

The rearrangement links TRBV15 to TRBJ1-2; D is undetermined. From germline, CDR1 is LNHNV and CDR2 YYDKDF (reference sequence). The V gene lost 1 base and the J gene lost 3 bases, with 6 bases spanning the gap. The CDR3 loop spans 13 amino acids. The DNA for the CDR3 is TGTGCCACCAGCAGAGGATCAGACTATGGCTACACCTTC. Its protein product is CATSRGSDYGYTF.